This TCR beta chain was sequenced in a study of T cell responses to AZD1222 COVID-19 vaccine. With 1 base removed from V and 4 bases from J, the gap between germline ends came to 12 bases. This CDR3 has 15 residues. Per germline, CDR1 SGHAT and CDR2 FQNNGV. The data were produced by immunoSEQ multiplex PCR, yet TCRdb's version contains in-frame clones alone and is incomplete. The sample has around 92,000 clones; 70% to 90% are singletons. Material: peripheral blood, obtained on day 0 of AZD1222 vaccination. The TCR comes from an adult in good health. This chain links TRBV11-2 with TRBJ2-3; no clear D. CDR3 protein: CASSLVSVRSDTQYF. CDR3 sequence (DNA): TGTGCCAGCAGCTTAGTAAGCGTACGATCAGATACGCAGTATTTT.